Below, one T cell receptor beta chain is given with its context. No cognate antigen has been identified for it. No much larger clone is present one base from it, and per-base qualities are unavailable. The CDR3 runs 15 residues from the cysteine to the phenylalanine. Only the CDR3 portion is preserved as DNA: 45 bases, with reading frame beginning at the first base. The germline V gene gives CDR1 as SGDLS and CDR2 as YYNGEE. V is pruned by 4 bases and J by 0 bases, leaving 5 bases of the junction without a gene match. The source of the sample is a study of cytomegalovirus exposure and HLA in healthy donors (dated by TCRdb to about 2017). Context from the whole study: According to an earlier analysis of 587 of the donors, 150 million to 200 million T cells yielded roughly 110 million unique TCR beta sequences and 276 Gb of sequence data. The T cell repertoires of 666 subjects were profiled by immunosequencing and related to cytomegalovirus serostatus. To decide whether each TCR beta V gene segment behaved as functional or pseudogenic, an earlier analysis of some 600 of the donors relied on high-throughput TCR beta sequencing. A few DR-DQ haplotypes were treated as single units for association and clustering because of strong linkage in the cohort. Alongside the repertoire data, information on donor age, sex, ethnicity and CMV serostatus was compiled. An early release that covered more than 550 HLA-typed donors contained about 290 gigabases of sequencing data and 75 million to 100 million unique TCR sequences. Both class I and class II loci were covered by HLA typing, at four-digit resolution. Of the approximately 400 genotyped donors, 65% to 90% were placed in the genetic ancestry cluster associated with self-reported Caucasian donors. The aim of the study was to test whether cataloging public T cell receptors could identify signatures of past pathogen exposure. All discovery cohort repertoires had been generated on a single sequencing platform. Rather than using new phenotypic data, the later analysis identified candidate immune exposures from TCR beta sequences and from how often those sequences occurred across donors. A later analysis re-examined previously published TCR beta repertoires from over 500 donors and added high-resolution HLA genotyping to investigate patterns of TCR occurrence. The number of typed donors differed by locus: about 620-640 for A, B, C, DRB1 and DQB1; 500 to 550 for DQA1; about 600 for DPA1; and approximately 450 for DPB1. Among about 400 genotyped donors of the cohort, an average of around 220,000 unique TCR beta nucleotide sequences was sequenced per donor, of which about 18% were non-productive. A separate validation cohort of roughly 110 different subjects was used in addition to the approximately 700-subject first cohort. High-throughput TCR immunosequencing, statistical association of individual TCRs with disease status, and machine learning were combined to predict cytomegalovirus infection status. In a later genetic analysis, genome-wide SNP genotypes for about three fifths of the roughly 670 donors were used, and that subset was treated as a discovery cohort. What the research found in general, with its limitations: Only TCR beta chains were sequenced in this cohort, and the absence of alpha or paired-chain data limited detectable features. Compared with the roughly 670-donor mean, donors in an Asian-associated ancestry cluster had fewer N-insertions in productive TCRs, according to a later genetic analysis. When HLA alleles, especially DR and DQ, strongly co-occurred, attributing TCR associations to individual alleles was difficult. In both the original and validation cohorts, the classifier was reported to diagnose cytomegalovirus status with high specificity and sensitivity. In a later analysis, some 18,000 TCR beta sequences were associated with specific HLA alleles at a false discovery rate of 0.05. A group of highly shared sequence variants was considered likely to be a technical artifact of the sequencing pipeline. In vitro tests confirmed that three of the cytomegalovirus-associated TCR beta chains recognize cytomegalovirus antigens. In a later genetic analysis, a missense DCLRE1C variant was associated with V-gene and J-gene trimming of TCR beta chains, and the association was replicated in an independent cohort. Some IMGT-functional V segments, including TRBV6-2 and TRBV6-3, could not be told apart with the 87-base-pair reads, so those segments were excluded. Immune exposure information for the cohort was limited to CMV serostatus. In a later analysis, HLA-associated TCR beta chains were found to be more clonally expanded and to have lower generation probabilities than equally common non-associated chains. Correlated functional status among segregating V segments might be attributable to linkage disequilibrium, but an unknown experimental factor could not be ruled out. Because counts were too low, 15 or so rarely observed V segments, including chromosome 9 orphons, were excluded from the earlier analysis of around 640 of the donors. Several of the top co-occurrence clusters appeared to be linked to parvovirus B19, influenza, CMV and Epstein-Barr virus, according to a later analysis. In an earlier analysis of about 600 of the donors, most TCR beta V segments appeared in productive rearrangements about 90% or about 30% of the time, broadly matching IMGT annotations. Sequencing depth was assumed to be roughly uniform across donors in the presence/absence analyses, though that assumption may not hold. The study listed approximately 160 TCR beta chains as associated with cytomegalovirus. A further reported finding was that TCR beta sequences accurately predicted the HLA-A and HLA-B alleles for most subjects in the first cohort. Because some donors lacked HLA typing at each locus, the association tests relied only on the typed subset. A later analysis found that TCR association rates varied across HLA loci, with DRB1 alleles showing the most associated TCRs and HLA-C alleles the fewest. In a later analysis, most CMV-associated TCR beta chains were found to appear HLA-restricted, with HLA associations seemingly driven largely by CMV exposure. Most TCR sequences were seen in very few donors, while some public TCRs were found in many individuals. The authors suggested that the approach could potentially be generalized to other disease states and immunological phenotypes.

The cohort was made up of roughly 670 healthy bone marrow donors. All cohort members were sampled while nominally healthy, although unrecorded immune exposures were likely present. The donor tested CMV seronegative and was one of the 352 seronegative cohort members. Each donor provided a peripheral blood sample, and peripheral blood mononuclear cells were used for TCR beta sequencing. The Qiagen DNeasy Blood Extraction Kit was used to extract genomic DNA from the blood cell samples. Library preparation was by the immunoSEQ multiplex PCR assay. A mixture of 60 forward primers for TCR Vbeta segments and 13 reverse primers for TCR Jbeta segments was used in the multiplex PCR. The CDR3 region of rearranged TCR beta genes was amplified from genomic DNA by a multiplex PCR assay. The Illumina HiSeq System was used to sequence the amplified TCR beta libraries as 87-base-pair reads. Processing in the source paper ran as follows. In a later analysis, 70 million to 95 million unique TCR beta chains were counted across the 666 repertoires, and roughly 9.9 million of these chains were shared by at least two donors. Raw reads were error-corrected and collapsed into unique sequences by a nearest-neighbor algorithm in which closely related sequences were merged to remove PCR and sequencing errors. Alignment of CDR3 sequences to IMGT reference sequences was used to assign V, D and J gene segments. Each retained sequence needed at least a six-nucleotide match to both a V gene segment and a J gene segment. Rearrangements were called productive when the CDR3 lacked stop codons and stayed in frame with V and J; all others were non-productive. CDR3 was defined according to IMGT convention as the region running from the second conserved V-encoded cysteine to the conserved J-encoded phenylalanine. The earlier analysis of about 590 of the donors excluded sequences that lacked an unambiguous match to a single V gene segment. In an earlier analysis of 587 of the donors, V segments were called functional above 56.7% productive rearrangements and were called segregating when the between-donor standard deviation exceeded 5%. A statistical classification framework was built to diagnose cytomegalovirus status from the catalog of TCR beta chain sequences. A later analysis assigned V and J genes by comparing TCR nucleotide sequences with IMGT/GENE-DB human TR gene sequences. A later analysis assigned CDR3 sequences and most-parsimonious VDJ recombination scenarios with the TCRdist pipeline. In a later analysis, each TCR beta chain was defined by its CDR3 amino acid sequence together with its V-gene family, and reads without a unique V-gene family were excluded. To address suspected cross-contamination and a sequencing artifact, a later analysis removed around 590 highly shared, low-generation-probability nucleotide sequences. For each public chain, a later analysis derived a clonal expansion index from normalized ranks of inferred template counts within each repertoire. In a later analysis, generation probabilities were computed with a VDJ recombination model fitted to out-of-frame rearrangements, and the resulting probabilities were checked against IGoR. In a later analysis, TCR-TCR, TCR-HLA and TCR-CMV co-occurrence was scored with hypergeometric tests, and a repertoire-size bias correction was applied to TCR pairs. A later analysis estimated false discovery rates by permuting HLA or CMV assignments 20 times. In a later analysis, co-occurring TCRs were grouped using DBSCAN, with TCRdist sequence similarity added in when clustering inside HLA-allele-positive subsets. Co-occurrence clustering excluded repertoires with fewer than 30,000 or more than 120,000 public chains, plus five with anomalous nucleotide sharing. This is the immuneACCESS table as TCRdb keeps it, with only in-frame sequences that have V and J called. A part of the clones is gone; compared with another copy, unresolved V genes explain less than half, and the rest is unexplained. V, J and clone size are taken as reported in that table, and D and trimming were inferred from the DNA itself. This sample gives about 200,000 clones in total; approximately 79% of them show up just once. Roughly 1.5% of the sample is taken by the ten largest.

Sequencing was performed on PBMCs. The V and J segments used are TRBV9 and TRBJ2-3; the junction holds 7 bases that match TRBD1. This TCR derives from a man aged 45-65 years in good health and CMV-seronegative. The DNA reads TGTGCCAGCAGCCCCCGGACAGGTAGCACAGATACGCAGTATTTT. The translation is CASSPRTGSTDTQYF.